This TCR beta chain was identified during a study of blood T cell repertoires in COVID-19. Study overall: The United States, Italy and Spain provided the acute and convalescent COVID-19 samples.

The assay was immunoSEQ multiplex PCR, and TCRdb's table has in-frame clones only and misses some. The data contain roughly 150,000 clones, more than 60% of them singletons. This clone was seen just once. The CDR3 loop spans 14 amino acids. V lost 0 bases and J lost 0, with 7 bases in between. Germline V gene lookup returns CDR1 SGDLS and CDR2 YYNGEE. V and J are TRBV9 and TRBJ2-7; no firm D call. The sequence was collected from a man in his sixties or seventies with acute or convalescent COVID-19. Sequenced input: peripheral blood. The CDR3: CASSVVSDSYEQYF. DNA of the CDR3: TGTGCCAGCAGCGTAGTCTCAGACTCCTACGAGCAGTACTTC.